Below are 10 T cell receptor beta chains sequenced from a single sample in a study of patients and donors after allogeneic stem cell transplantation. From the RT-PCR reads, TCRdb called clonotypes with MiXCR, one entry per CDR3 protein. The table includes about 230,000 distinct CDR3 sequences, around an eighth detected once. Sequencing was done on a sample of blood, either unsorted or a sorted T cell fraction (not recorded which). Receptors were obtained from a human donor who was either an allogeneic HSCT recipient or a stem cell or donor lymphocyte infusion donor (not recorded which). It is not recorded whose cells these are; they may come from a transplant donor.

The sample holds many counts of this clonotype. V gene TRBV3-1 combines with J gene TRBJ2-1, with 15 nucleotides matching TRBD2. The germline V gene encodes CDR1 LGHDT and CDR2 YNNKEL (reference sequence). CDR3 length: 18 residues. V lost 1 base and J lost 5; bases outside the gene matches: 6. CDR3 DNA: TGTGCCAGCAGCCAAGTTGGGACTAGCGGGAGGCCACACAATGAGCAGTTCTTC. Translating gives CASSQVGTSGRPHNEQFF.

This clonotype was detected ten times or more. The chain combines TRBV7-9 with TRBJ2-3; maybe TRBD1 (5 bases). V dropped 8 bases and J dropped 3 bases, with 12 bases sitting between them. The CDR3 loop spans 13 amino acids. Germline V gene sequence: CDR1 SEHNR, CDR2 FQNEAQ (reference sequence). For the CDR3, the DNA is TGTGCCAGCTTCAGGGCAGGAACAGATACGCAGTATTTT. Amino acids: CASFRAGTDTQYF.

A few counts support this clonotype. V and J are TRBV6-5 and TRBJ2-3; D is perhaps TRBD2 (5 bases). V dropped 4 bases and J dropped 2 bases, with 10 bases sitting between them. Germline values: CDR1 MNHEY, CDR2 SVGAGI. The length of the CDR3 is 14 residues. This chain's CDR3 is CASSFGLYTDTQYF. DNA for the CDR3: TGTGCCAGCAGTTTCGGACTCTACACAGATACGCAGTATTTT.

The J gene is TRBJ2-3, the V gene TRBV30; no clear D. The V gene's germline CDR1 is GTSNPN and CDR2 SVGIG (reference sequence). This CDR3 has 11 residues. V lost 2 bases to trimming and J lost 5 bases, with 5 bases between them. Written as DNA, the CDR3 is TGTGCCTGGAGTACTGGAGATACGCAGTATTTT. Its protein is CAWSTGDTQYF.

This clonotype was found a few times. The V and J genes are TRBV7-3 and TRBJ1-2; 10 bases map to TRBD1. Germline assignment: CDR1 SGHTA and CDR2 FQGTGA. The CDR3 spans 15 residues. V shed 5 bases and J 8 bases; nucleotides not matched to a gene: 11. CDR3 sequence reads: CASSPTPGQGFGYTF. CDR3 DNA: TGTGCCAGCAGCCCCACACCGGGACAGGGGTTCGGCTACACCTTC.

This clonotype was counted at least ten times. This sequence joins TRBV9 and TRBJ2-1; 8 nucleotides match TRBD2. The V gene's germline CDR1 is SGDLS and CDR2 YYNGEE. The CDR3 has 14 amino acids. The J segment lost 8 bases and the V segment lost 1 base, leaving 5 bases of the junction unmatched. The CDR3, as DNA: TGTGCCAGCAGCGTATCGTCGGGGGGGTATGAGCAGTTCTTC. This codes for CASSVSSGGYEQFF.

This clonotype was seen a handful of times. This sequence joins TRBV7-2 and TRBJ2-1; unclear D gene. This CDR3 is 14 amino acids long. Germline values: CDR1 SGHTA, CDR2 FQGNSA. Trimming removed 1 base from V and 8 bases from J, with 12 bases in between. Here the CDR3 reads CASSLVSSIHEQFF. CDR3 DNA sequence: TGTGCCAGCAGCTTAGTCTCTAGTATCCATGAGCAGTTCTTC.

The chain recombines TRBV20-1 with TRBJ1-2; D unclear. The ends were cut back, 0 bases at V and 2 bases at J, with 7 bases in the middle. Germline V gives CDR1 DFQATT, CDR2 SNEGSKA (reference sequence). CDR3 size: 13 residues. The CDR3 nucleotides read TGCAGTGCTAGAGACAGCGCCAACTATGGCTACACCTTC. This sequence encodes CSARDSANYGYTF.

V is TRBV6-1 and J is TRBJ1-2; 7 bases are a match to TRBD1. Germline V gene data show CDR1 as MNHNS and CDR2 as SASEGT. This CDR3 spans 13 amino acids. With 8 bases clipped from V and 2 bases from J, the junction kept 5 bases outside the gene matches. The CDR3 coding sequence is TGTGCCAGCCAACCGACAGGGAACTATGGCTACACCTTC. Translated, it gives CASQPTGNYGYTF.

In its sample, this clonotype was seen many times. The J gene is TRBJ2-3, the V gene TRBV5-5, with TRBD1 as a possible D gene (5 bases). CDR3 length equals 14 residues. Trimming took off 2 bases at V and 4 bases at J, with 11 bases between the two ends. Germline V CDR1 and CDR2: SGHKS, YYEKEE (reference sequence). The CDR3 DNA reads TGTGCCAGCAGCTTCATAGGGGCGGCAGATACGCAGTATTTT. Protein product: CASSFIGAADTQYF.